This T cell receptor beta chain was captured in a study of T cells after yellow fever vaccination. Concerning this clonotype itself: One junction end does not reproduce the germline sequence, and a read error may be involved.

Template switching by 5'RACE produced TCR cDNA, adding a universal primer site and UMIs. A single record per CDR3 protein comes from TCRdb applying MiXCR to the 5' RACE reads. The table shows just under 600,000 distinct CDR3 sequences, with 13% occurring only once. The CDR3 totals 15 residues. Germline CDR1 GTSNPN, CDR2 SVGIG (reference sequence). The V call is TRBV30, the J call TRBJ2-1; TRBD2 is a possible D gene (6 bases). Sequenced material: PBMCs, taken on the day of the yellow fever booster vaccination. The receptor was isolated from a man aged 25 to 40 who received the YFV17D yellow fever vaccine. The DNA for the CDR3 is TGTGCCTGGAGTGTCACTACTAGCTCCGACAATGAGCAGTTCTTC. Translated, it gives CAWSVTTSSDNEQFF. Drawing the rest from reference TRBV30 and TRBJ2-1, the complete variable domain is SQTIHQWPATLVQPVGSPLSLECTVEGTSNPNLYWYRQAAGRGLQLLFYSVGIGQISSEVPQNLSASRPQDRQFILSSKKLLLSDSGFYLCAWSVTTSSDNEQFFGPGTRLTVL.